Below, one T cell receptor (beta chain) is given with its context. No cognate antigen has been identified for it. No base quality values were provided; no much bigger clone lies one nucleotide off. Preparation of the library involved 5' RACE. The instrument was an Illumina HiSeq 2000. Template switching introduced a universal primer binding site; the final cDNA contained a unique molecular identifier, enabling accurate counting of TCR cDNA molecules. First-strand cDNA for TCR alpha and beta chains was synthesized from specific primers in the conserved constant-segment region. To control for contamination, each cDNA library was double barcoded with a SMART-Mk sample barcode plus Illumina barcodes. TruSeq adapter sequences, together with Illumina sample barcodes, were added in two successive PCR steps. The TCR alpha and beta cDNA libraries were sequenced on the Illumina HiSeq platform using custom primers. The original pipeline was this. Raw reads were processed with MiGEC to extract unique molecular identifiers, and MiXCR was used to determine CDR3 positions. Recombination models were inferred per individual with the repgenHMM and IGoR tools using an EM algorithm. The analysis of shared clonotypes was done with the tcR package in R, with sharing normalized by the product of cloneset sizes. To study raw recombination without the effects of thymic and clonal selection, out-of-frame nonproductive sequences were analyzed. TCRdb trimmed public reads at Q25 via fastp, called clones via MiXCR and kept in-frame beta chains. Rows with one shared CDR3 protein collapse into an entry with the most common genes and DNA. TCRdb, rather than the study authors, made the V and J calls. In all, the sample holds some 1,600,000 distinct CDR3 sequences, and around a third of those were seen once. Of the sample, roughly 0.3% falls within the top ten clones.

Measured from the cysteine to the phenylalanine, the CDR3 is 14 residues long. The retained sequence is limited to the CDR3, 42 bases, with the frame set at the first base. V is shortened by 7 bases, J by 2 bases, and the region joining them spans 13 bases. Only healthy Caucasian donors were included. This sample was included in a study of identical twins listed by TCRdb under 2016. Background for the entire study: TCR alpha and beta repertoires from monozygotic twins, unrelated adults of various ages and cord blood were deep-sequenced to test whether fetal clonotypes persist. To rule out contamination, the twin experiments were replicated at different times with different library preparation protocols. Results and caveats for the whole study, not just this receptor: Compared with coincidental sharing between unrelated individuals, out-of-frame TCR alpha sequences shared between twins showed an excess of sequences with low generation probability. Invariant T cells such as MAIT and iNKT could partly confound zero-insertion analyses, though diverse VJ usage argued against this for most clonotypes. Excess twin sharing in beta out-of-frame sequences was weaker because fewer shared sequences lowered the signal-to-noise ratio. Conclusions relied on cross-sectional statistical analysis, since the same donors could not be followed over many years. Fewer insertions were carried by abundant cord blood beta clonotypes, a similar but weaker trend appeared in young adult naive repertoires, and no such trend appeared in memory repertoires. In monozygotic twins, out-of-frame TCR alpha sharing was systematically underestimated by recombination models, although the models agreed with sharing between unrelated individuals.

This receptor was taken from a newborn girl in good health. The chain joins TRBV12-3 or TRBV12-4 to TRBJ2-3, with the D gene not clear enough to name. Sample: cord blood. The CDR3 region has the sequence CASNLGSDTDTQYF. DNA sequence: TGTGCCAGCAACTTAGGCAGCGACACAGATACGCAGTATTTT.